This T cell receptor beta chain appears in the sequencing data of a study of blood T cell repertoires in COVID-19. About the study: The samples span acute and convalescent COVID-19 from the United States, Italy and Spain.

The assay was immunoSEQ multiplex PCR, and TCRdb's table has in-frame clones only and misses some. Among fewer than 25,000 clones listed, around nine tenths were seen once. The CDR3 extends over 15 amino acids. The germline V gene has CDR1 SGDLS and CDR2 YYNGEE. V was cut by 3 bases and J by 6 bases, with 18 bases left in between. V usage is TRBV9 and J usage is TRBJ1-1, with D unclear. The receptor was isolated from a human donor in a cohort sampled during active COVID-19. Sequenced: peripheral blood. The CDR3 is CASSGDGGIGSEAFF. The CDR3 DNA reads TGTGCCAGCAGCGGAGACGGAGGGATAGGGTCTGAAGCTTTCTTT.